This T cell receptor (beta chain) was identified in a study of blood T cell repertoires in COVID-19. This CDR3 contains 16 residues. V was pared by 2 bases and J by 2 bases, with 8 bases of the junction left unmatched. The germline V gene has CDR1 MGHRA and CDR2 YSYEKL. Assay: immunoSEQ multiplex PCR; the TCRdb copy retains only in-frame clones and omits some. The top ten hold approximately 25% of the sample, which has 35,000 to 50,000 clones, approximately 80% seen once. This sequence was found in a human donor with acute or convalescent COVID-19. The donor label of this sample is uncertain. This rearrangement joins TRBV4-1 to TRBJ2-7, with 8 bases lining up with TRBD1. Specimen: peripheral blood. Here the CDR3 reads CASSQLPTGEAYEQYF. The CDR3 region has the DNA TGCGCCAGCAGCCAACTACCGACAGGGGAGGCCTACGAGCAGTACTTC.